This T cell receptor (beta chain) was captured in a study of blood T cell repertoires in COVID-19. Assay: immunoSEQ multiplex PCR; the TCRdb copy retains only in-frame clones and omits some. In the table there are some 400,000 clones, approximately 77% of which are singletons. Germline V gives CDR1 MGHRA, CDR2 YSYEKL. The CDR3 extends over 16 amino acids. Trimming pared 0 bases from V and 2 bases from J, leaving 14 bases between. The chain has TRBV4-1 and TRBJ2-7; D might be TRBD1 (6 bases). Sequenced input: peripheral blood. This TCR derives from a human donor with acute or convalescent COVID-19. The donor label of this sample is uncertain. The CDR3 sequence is CASSQEGAGPPYEQYF. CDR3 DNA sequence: TGCGCCAGCAGCCAAGAGGGGGCAGGGCCACCCTACGAGCAGTACTTC.